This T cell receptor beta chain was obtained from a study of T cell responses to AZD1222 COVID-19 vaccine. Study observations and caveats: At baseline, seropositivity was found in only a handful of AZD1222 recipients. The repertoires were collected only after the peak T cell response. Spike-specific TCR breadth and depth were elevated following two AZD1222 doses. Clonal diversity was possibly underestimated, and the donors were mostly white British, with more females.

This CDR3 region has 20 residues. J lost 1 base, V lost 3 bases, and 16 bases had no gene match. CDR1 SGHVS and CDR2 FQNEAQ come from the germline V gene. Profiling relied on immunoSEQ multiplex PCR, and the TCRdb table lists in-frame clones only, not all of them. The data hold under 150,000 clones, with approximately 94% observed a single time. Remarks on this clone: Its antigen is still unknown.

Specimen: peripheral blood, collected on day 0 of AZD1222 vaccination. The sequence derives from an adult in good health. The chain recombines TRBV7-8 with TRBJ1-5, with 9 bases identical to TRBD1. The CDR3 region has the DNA TGTGCCAGCAGCTTGGGGGACAGGGCCTTCGGGAGTGTAAGCAATCAGCCCCAGCATTTT. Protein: CASSLGDRAFGSVSNQPQHF.